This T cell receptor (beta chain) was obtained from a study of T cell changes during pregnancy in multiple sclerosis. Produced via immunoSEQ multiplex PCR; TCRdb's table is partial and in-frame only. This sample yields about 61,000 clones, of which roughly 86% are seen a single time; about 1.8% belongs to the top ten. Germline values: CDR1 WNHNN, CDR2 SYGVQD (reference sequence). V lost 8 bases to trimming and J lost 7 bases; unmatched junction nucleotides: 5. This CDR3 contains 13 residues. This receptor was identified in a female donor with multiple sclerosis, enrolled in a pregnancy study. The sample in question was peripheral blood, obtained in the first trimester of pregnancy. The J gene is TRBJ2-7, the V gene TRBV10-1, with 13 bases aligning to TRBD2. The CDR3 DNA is TGCGCCAGCTTCGGGACTAGCGGGACTGAGCAGTACTTC. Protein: CASFGTSGTEQYF.